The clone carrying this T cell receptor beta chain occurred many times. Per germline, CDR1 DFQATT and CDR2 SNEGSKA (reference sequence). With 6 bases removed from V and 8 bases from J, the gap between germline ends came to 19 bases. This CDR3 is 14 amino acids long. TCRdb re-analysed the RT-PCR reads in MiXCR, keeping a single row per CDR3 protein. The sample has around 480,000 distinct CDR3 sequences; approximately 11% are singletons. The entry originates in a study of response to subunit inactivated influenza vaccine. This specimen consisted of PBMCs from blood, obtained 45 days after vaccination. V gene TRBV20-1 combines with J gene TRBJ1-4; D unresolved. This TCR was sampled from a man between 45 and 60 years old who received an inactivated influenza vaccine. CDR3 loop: CSAPDHRLQEKLFF. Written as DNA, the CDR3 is TGCAGTGCGCCCGACCACCGCCTTCAGGAAAAACTGTTTTTT.